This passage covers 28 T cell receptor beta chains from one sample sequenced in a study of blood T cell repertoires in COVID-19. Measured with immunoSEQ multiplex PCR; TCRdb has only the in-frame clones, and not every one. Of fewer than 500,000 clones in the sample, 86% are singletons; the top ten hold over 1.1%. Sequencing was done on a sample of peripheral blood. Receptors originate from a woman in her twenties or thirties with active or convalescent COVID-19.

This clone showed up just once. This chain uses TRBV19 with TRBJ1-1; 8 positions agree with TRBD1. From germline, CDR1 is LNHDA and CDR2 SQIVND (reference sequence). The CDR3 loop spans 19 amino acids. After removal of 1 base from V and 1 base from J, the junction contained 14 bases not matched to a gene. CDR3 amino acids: CASSIALDRVRSPNTEAFF. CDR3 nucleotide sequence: TGTGCCAGTAGTATAGCCTTGGACAGGGTGAGATCCCCGAACACTGAAGCTTTCTTT.

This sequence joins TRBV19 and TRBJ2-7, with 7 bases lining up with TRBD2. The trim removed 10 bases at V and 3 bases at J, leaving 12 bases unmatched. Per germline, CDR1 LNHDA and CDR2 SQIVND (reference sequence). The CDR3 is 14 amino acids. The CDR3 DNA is TGTGCCACCCAATATGGGGCGGGAGTCTACGAGCAGTACTTC. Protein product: CATQYGAGVYEQYF.

The CDR3 sequence is CAISEGGGSTEAFF. CDR3 DNA: TGTGCCATCAGTGAGGGGGGCGGTTCGACTGAAGCTTTCTTT. The chain has TRBV10-3 and TRBJ1-1; D may be TRBD1 (6 bases). V was trimmed by 2 bases and J by 5 bases, leaving 12 bases between them. CDR1 is ENHRY and CDR2 is SYGVKD in the germline V gene. This CDR3 has 14 amino acids.

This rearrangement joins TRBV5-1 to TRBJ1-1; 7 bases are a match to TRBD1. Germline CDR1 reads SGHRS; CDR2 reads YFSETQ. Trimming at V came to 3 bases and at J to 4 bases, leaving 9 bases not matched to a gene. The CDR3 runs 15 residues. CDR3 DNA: TGCGCCAGCAGCTCTACTACAGGGGTAGCCACTGAAGCTTTCTTT. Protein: CASSSTTGVATEAFF.

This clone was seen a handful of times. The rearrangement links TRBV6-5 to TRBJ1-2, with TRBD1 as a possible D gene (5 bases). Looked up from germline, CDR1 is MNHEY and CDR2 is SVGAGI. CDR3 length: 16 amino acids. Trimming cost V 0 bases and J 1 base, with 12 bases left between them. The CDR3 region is CASSYSGGESNYGYTF. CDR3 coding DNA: TGTGCCAGCAGTTACTCCGGGGGAGAGAGTAACTATGGCTACACCTTC.

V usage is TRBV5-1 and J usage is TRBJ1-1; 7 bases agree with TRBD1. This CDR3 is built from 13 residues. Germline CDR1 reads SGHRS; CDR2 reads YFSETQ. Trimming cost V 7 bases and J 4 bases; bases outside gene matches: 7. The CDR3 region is CASGKTGTTEAFF. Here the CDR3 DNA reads TGCGCCAGCGGGAAGACAGGGACCACTGAAGCTTTCTTT.

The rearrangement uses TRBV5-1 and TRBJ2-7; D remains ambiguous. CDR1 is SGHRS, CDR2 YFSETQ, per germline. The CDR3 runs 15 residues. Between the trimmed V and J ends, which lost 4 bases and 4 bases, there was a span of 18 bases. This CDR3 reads CASSLSPGEQYEQYF. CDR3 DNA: TGCGCCAGCAGCCTGTCCCCAGGCGAGCAATACGAGCAGTACTTC.

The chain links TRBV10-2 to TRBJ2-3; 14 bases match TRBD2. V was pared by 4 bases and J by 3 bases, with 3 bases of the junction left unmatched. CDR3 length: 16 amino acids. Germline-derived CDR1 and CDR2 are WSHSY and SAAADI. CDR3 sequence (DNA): TGCGCCAGCAGTGGACTAGCGGGGGGGCCTACAGATACGCAGTATTTT. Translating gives CASSGLAGGPTDTQYF.

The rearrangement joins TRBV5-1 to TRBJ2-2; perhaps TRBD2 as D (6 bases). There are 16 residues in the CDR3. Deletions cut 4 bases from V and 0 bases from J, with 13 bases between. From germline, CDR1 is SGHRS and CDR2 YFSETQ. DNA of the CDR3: TGCGCCAGCAGCGGGACTTCCGAACCGAACACCGGGGAGCTGTTTTTT. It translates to CASSGTSEPNTGELFF.

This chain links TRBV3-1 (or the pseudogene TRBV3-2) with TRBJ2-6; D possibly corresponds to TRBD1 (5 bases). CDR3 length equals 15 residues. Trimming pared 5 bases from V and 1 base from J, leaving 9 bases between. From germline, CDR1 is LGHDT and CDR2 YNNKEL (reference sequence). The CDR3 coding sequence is TGTGCCAGCAGCGTGACAGATTCTGGGGCCAACGTCCTGACTTTC. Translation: CASSVTDSGANVLTF.

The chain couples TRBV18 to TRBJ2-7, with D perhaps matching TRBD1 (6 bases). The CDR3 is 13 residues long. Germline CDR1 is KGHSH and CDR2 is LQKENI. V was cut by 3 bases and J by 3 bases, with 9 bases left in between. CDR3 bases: TGTGCCAGCTCACCGGGACAAAACTACGAGCAGTACTTC. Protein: CASSPGQNYEQYF.

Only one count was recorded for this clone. The CDR3: CASSLGTAAYGYTF. The CDR3 DNA follows: TGCGCCAGCAGCTTGGGGACAGCGGCTTATGGCTACACCTTC. The chain has TRBV5-1 and TRBJ1-2; a possible D gene is TRBD1 (6 bases). V lost 0 bases and J lost 5, with 11 bases in between. The CDR3 is 14 amino acids. The V gene's germline CDR1 is SGHRS and CDR2 YFSETQ.

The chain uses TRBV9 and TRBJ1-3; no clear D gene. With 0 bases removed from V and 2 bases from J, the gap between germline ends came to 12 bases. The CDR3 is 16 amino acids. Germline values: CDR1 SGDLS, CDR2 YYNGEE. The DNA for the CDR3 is TGTGCCAGCAGCGTAGGACCCTCGGGTCCTGGAAACACCATATATTTT. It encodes CASSVGPSGPGNTIYF.

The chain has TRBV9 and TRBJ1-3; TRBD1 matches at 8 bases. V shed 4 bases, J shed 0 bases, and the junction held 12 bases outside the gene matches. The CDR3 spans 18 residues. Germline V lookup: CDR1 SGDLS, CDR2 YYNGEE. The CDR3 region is CASSLGQGQDLSGNTIYF. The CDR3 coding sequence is TGTGCCAGCAGCCTTGGACAGGGCCAGGATCTCTCTGGAAACACCATATATTTT.

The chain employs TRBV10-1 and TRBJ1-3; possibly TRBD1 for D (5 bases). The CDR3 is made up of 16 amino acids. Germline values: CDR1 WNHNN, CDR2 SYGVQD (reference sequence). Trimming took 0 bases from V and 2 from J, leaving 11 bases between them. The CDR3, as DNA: TGCGCCAGCAGTGAGTCGACAGACACCCCTGGAAACACCATATATTTT. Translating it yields CASSESTDTPGNTIYF.

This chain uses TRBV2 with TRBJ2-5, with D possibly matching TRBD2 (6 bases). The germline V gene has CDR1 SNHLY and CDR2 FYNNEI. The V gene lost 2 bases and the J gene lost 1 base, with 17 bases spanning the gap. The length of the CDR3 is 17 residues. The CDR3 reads CASSERWDSVTQETQYF. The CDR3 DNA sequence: TGTGCCAGCAGTGAAAGGTGGGACTCCGTGACCCAAGAGACCCAGTACTTC.

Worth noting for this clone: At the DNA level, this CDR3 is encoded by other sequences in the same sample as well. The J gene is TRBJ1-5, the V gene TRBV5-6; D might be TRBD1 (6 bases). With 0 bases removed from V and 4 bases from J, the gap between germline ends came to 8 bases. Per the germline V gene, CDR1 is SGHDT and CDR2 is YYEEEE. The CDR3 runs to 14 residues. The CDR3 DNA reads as TGTGCCAGCAGCTTGGGGACAGTAAATCAGCCCCAGCATTTT. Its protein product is CASSLGTVNQPQHF.

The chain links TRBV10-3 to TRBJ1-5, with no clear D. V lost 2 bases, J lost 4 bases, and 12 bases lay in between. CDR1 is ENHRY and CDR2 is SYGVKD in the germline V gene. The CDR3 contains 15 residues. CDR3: CAISEGRVGNQPQHF. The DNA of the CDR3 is TGTGCCATCAGTGAGGGGAGGGTGGGAAATCAGCCCCAGCATTTT.

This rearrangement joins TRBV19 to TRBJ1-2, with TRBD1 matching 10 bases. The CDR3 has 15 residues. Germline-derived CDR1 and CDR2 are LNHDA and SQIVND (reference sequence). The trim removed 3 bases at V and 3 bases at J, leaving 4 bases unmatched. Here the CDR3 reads CASSMGDRGYYGYTF. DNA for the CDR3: TGTGCCAGTAGTATGGGGGACAGGGGATACTATGGCTACACCTTC.

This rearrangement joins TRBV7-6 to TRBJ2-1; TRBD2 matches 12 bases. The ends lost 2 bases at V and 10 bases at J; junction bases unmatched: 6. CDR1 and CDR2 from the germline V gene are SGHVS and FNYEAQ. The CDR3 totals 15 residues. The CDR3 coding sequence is TGTGCCAGCAGCTTACGACTAGCGGGAGTTTGGGAGCAGTTCTTC. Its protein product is CASSLRLAGVWEQFF.

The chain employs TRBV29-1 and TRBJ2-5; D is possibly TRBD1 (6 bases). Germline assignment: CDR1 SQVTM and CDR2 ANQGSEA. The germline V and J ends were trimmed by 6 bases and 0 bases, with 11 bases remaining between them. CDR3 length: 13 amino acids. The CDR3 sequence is CSVQGLNQETQYF. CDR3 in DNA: TGCAGCGTGCAGGGGTTAAACCAAGAGACCCAGTACTTC.

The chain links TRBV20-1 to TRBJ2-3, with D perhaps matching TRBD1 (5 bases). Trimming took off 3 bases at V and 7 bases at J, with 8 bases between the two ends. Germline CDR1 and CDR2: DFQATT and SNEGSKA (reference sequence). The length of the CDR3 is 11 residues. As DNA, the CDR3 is TGCAGTGCTAGTGACAGTTATACGCAGTATTTT. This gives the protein CSASDSYTQYF.

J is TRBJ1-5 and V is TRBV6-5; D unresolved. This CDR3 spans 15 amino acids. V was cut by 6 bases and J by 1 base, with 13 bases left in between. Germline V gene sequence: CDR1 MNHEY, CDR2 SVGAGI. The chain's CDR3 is CASSGMTESNQPQHF. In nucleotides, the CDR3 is TGTGCCAGCAGCGGCATGACGGAGAGCAATCAGCCCCAGCATTTT.

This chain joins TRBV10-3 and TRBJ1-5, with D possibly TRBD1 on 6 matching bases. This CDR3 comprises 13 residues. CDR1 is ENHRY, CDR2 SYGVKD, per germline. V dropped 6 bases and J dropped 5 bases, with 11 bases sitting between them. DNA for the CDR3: TGTGCCATCAGGGGGGCACGGGATCAGCCCCAGCATTTT. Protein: CAIRGARDQPQHF.

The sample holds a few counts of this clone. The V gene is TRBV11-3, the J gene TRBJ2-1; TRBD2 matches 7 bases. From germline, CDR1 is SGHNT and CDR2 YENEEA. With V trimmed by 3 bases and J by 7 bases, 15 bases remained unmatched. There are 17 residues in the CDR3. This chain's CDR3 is CASSFSGGTTPKNEQFF. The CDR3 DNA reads TGTGCCAGCAGCTTTTCCGGCGGGACTACTCCTAAGAATGAGCAGTTCTTC.

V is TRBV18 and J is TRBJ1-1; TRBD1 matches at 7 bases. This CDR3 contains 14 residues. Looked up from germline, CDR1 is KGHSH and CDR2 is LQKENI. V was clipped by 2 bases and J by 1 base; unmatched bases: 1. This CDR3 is CASSPWTGNTEAFF. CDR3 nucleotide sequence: TGTGCCAGCTCACCATGGACAGGGAACACTGAAGCTTTCTTT.

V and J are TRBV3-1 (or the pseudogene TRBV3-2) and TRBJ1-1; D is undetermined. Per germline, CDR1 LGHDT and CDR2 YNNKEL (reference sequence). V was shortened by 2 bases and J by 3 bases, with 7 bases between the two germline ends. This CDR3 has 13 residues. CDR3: CASSQFSYTEAFF. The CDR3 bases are TGTGCCAGCAGCCAATTCAGTTACACTGAAGCTTTCTTT.

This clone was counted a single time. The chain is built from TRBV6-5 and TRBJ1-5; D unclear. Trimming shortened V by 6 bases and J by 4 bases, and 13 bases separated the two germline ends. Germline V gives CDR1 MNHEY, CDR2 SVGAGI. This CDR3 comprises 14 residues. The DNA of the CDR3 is TGTGCCAGCAGCCCCCCGACTGGGAATCAGCCCCAGCATTTT. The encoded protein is CASSPPTGNQPQHF.